This record covers a single T cell receptor (beta chain). What it recognizes is unknown. Then a second PCR, running about 7 to 11 cycles, was carried out with a sample-barcoded 5' primer and a J-beta primer mix. A tag from a template-switch adaptor with 12 random nucleotides marked each cDNA molecule. TCRdb reanalysed the 5' RACE reads using MiXCR and keeps one entry per CDR3 protein. The table records over 1,200,000 distinct CDR3 sequences, almost 60% of them present only once. This sample is part of a study of blood T cells in healthy people across ages. Broader study findings: One million T cells yielded diversity estimates that were considered underestimates. Across the age range, TCR beta diversity per million T cells fell in a roughly linear way.

Losses at the gene ends were 1 base for V and 0 bases for J; bases not matched to a gene: 8. Germline values: CDR1 SGHRS, CDR2 YFSETQ. The CDR3 totals 18 residues. The chain carries TRBV5-1 and TRBJ2-1, with 9 bases lining up with TRBD2. Sample: blood. This receptor was identified in a man aged 18 to 29 in good health. The CDR3 DNA reads as TGCGCCAGCAGCTTGTTTCCTAGCGGGGACGTCTCCTACAATGAGCAGTTCTTC. It translates to CASSLFPSGDVSYNEQFF.